Following are 10 T cell receptor beta chains from one sample sequenced in a study of OX40 agonist ivuxolimab in advanced cancers. Profiling relied on immunoSEQ multiplex PCR, and the TCRdb table lists in-frame clones only, not all of them. The sample has about 35,000 clones, roughly 89% seen once; the top ten hold less than 2%. The specimen comprised CD4+ or CD8+ T cells sorted from blood, sampled in a trial of the OX40 agonist ivuxolimab. The receptors derive from an adult with an advanced solid tumor such as melanoma, head and neck, liver or kidney cancer.

This clone has a single count. The chain joins TRBV4-1 to TRBJ2-4; weak D call: TRBD2 (6 bases). Germline V CDR1 and CDR2: MGHRA, YSYEKL. Trimming shortened V by 0 bases and J by 0 bases, and 15 bases separated the two germline ends. This CDR3 has 18 amino acids. In DNA, the CDR3 is TGCGCCAGCAGCCAAGATGGTGGAGGGGACCTAGCCAAAAACATTCAGTACTTC. Amino acids: CASSQDGGGDLAKNIQYF.

This chain links TRBV10-1 with TRBJ2-3; weak D call: TRBD2 (7 bases). V was clipped by 4 bases and J by 4 bases, with 15 bases between them. Germline V gene lookup returns CDR1 WNHNN and CDR2 SYGVQD (reference sequence). This CDR3 is 15 amino acids long. The CDR3 nucleotides are TGCGCCAGCAGTGGGAGGGGCGGGGGCCCAGATACGCAGTATTTT. Its translation: CASSGRGGGPDTQYF.

This clone showed up just a few times. CDR3 region: CASNGGGPEAFF. The CDR3 region has the DNA TGTGCCAGCAATGGGGGGGGACCTGAAGCTTTCTTT. The J gene is TRBJ1-1, the V gene TRBV6-5, with D possibly TRBD1 on 5 matching bases. The germline V gene encodes CDR1 MNHEY and CDR2 SVGAGI. Deletions cut 7 bases from V and 6 bases from J, with 12 bases between. The CDR3 loop spans 12 amino acids.

The chain recombines TRBV10-1 with TRBJ2-1, with 7 bases lining up with TRBD1. The length of the CDR3 is 12 residues. CDR1 is WNHNN, CDR2 SYGVQD, per germline (reference sequence). Losses at the gene ends were 2 bases for V and 8 bases for J; bases not matched to a gene: 0. As DNA, the CDR3 is TGCGCCAGCAGTGAGACAGGGGATGAGCAGTTCTTC. This encodes CASSETGDEQFF.

The J gene is TRBJ2-3, the V gene TRBV27, with a weak D call TRBD1 (5 bases). Trimming stripped 3 bases from V and 2 bases from J, with 18 bases between. The CDR3 consists of 17 residues. From germline, CDR1 is MNHEY and CDR2 SMNVEV (reference sequence). DNA of the CDR3: TGTGCCAGCAGTTTGGGCTGGACACCAGGCAACACAGATACGCAGTATTTT. This sequence encodes CASSLGWTPGNTDTQYF.

V is TRBV6-5 and J is TRBJ1-5; TRBD1 is a possible D gene (6 bases). Germline V gene data show CDR1 as MNHEY and CDR2 as SVGAGI. V shed 4 bases and J shed 4 bases, with 11 bases lying between them. The CDR3 spans 14 residues. The CDR3 DNA sequence: TGTGCCAGCAGTTCCGGGACACAAAATCAGCCCCAGCATTTT. Translated, it gives CASSSGTQNQPQHF.

This chain links TRBV5-1 with TRBJ2-5, with D hard to call. Germline V gives CDR1 SGHRS, CDR2 YFSETQ. The CDR3 spans 12 residues. Trimming took 5 bases from V and 0 from J, leaving 5 bases between them. In nucleotides, the CDR3 is TGCGCCAGCAGTGGCTACCAAGAGACCCAGTACTTC. Its protein is CASSGYQETQYF.

The chain employs TRBV28 and TRBJ2-1, with TRBD2 matching 13 bases. Germline lookup yields CDR1 MDHEN and CDR2 SYDVKM. This CDR3 region has 14 residues. With 10 bases clipped from V and 12 bases from J, the junction kept 12 bases outside the gene matches. The CDR3 DNA reads TGTGCCACCGAATTACTAGCGGGAGGGCCCGGGCAGTTCTTC. Its translation is CATELLAGGPGQFF.

The chain joins TRBV27 to TRBJ2-7, with D unresolved. This CDR3 spans 13 amino acids. The ends were cut back, 4 bases at V and 3 bases at J, with 10 bases in the middle. The V gene's germline CDR1 is MNHEY and CDR2 SMNVEV (reference sequence). The DNA for the CDR3 is TGTGCCAGCAGTTCCCGACTCTTCTACGAGCAGTACTTC. Translating it yields CASSSRLFYEQYF.

CDR3 DNA sequence: TGCGCCAGCAGCTTGGGGGGCACGGGCACAGATACGCAGTATTTT. This codes for CASSLGGTGTDTQYF. The chain carries TRBV5-1 and TRBJ2-3; D may be TRBD1 (5 bases). In germline, CDR1 is SGHRS, CDR2 YFSETQ. The CDR3 consists of 15 residues. The ends were cut back, 0 bases at V and 1 base at J, with 9 bases in the middle.